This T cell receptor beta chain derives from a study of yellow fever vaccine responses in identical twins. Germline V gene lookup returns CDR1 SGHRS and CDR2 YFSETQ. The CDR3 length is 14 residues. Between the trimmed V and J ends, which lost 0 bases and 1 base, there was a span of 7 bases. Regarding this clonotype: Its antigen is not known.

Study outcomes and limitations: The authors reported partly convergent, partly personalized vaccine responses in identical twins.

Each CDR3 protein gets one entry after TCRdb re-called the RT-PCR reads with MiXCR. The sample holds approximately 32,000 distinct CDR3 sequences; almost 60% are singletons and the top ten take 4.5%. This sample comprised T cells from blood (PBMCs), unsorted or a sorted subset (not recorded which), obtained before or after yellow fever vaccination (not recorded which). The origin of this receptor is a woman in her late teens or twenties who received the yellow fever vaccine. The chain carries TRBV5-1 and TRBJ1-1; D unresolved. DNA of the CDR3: TGCGCCAGCAGCTTGGAGGAGCCGAACACTGAAGCTTTCTTT. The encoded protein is CASSLEEPNTEAFF.